Listed below are T cell receptor beta chains from one sample, sequenced in a study of spatial heterogeneity in lung cancer. In TCRdb, the 5' RACE reads were re-called with MiXCR into one record per CDR3 protein. The repertoire holds about 10,000 distinct CDR3 sequences, with about 25% as singletons. This sample comprised PBMCs, obtained at follow-up. Receptors originate from a female donor with early-stage non-small cell lung cancer. Each CDR3 is given with its conserved first and last residue. Some rows have no size entry. The others give once, few or many, or a class for an expanded clone.

clone_size	v_call	j_call	cdr3_aa
.	TRBV11-2	TRBJ2-7	CASSNGLGGREQYF
.	TRBV7-8	TRBJ2-5	CASSLWFGETQYF
medium-sized	TRBV7-9	TRBJ2-1	CASSSGLAGVRFF
.	TRBV20-1	TRBJ1-6	CSARTGGGHSPLHF
.	TRBV28	TRBJ2-2	CASTVPGTNTGELFF
.	TRBV29-1	TRBJ2-1	CSAAFGGTYNEQFF
few	TRBV7-2	TRBJ2-7	CASSLGLAGEYEQYF
few	TRBV12-3/TRBV12-4	TRBJ1-2	CASRGTGHGYTF
few	TRBV20-1	TRBJ1-5	CSARAGTGFQPQHF
.	TRBV15	TRBJ2-7	CATSRAKGQSLYF
few	TRBV7-2	TRBJ2-5	CASSPRETQYF
medium-sized	TRBV7-9	TRBJ1-1	CASSLGYTEAFF
medium-sized	TRBV19	TRBJ2-3	CATLAGGPDTQYF
.	TRBV6-2/TRBV6-3	TRBJ1-1	CASSYLGRSEAFF
.	TRBV2	TRBJ1-6	CATMGQGLDSPLHF
once	TRBV19	TRBJ2-2	CASTQWTAPTGELFF
.	TRBV28	TRBJ2-5	CASSLGAHQETQYF
medium-sized	TRBV18	TRBJ1-2	CASSPPRAYYGYTF
.	TRBV6-1	TRBJ2-1	CASSRPLAGEEQFF
few	TRBV29-1	TRBJ2-2	CSVQDFRGTGELFF
few	TRBV18	TRBJ1-1	CASSQGTDTEAFF
.	TRBV19	TRBJ2-2	CASSIRARGPGELFF
few	TRBV7-9	TRBJ2-7	CASSKNGLSYEQYF
few	TRBV28	TRBJ2-3	CASSLEILAGPAQGTDTQYF
.	TRBV18	TRBJ2-7	CASSPYRANEQYF
few	TRBV7-9	TRBJ2-1	CASSLGPERWDYQMWSSYNEQFF
few	TRBV11-2	TRBJ2-4	CASSLVGENIQYF
.	TRBV13	TRBJ2-1	CASSFTGGAGDEQFF
.	TRBV5-1	TRBJ2-3	CASSPGLASTDTQYF
.	TRBV29-1	TRBJ1-2	CSVGAGGYGYTF
.	TRBV2	TRBJ1-5	CASSRDRGGTQPQHF
few	TRBV19	TRBJ1-2	CASSDRDRMSIHNGYTF
.	TRBV20-1	TRBJ2-7	CSARDGRGPSYEQYF
few	TRBV6-5	TRBJ1-1	CASSYSRTLNTEAFF
medium-sized	TRBV6-6	TRBJ2-7	CASAQFLYEQYF
.	TRBV15	TRBJ2-2	CATSRRQGRNTGELFF
medium-sized	TRBV3-1	TRBJ2-7	CASSQLAGVSEQYF
.	TRBV28	TRBJ2-2	CATGLAGWNTGELFF
few	TRBV7-9	TRBJ2-1	CASSLKQFSYNEQFF
.	TRBV7-2	TRBJ2-3	CASSPRVTDTQYF
few	TRBV18	TRBJ1-2	CASSLEGFVSVGYTF
.	TRBV30	TRBJ2-2	CAWSRKTAPAGELFF
few	TRBV3-1	TRBJ1-2	CASSRGTGYGYTF
medium-sized	TRBV5-1	TRBJ2-2	CASSLDSSSILGGELFF
once	TRBV5-1	TRBJ2-1	CASSLAAAAGLNEQFF
few	TRBV5-6	TRBJ1-5	CASSPGSSGNQPQHF
few	TRBV28	TRBJ2-7	CASRAPYEQYF
few	TRBV28	TRBJ1-3	CASSSGDNSGNTIYF
medium-sized	TRBV20-1	TRBJ2-7	CSARDRGTRAPQQYF
.	TRBV20-1	TRBJ2-1	CSAKETSIYNEQFF
.	TRBV7-8	TRBJ1-5	CASGGGSNQPQHF
few	TRBV2	TRBJ2-2	CASSEAPAGGELFF
.	TRBV19	TRBJ2-7	CASSKTLVHEQYF
.	TRBV6-6	TRBJ2-1	CATKPPGRLNEQFF
.	TRBV29-1	TRBJ1-1	CSVPRRGRGDYEAFF